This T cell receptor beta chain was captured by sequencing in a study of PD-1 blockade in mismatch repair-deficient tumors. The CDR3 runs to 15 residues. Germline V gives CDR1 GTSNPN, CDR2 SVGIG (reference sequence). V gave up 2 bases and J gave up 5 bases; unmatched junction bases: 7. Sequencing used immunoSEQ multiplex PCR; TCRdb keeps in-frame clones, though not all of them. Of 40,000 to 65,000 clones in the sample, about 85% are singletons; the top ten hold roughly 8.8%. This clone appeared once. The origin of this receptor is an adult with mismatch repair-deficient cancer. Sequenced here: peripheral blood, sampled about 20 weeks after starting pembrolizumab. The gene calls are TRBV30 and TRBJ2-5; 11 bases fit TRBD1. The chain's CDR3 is CAWSPGTGGSETQYF. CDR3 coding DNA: TGTGCCTGGAGTCCGGGGACAGGGGGTTCGGAGACCCAGTACTTC.